A selection of T cell receptor beta chains follows, all from one sample in a study of blood T cell repertoires in COVID-19. Produced via immunoSEQ multiplex PCR; TCRdb's table is partial and in-frame only. The table shows under 450,000 clones, with about 90% occurring only once. The sequencing sample was made of PBMCs or T cells enriched from blood (not recorded which). All receptors derive from a woman aged 25 to 39 who had recovered from COVID-19. Both conserved end residues are part of each CDR3. D genes are given only for firm matches. Clone size, where shown, is once, few, many, or a class for clones that have expanded.

size	D	J	V	CDR3	DNA
NA	NA	TRBJ2-7	TRBV2	CASSEALPQGRYEQYF	TGTGCCAGCAGTGAAGCGCTTCCCCAGGGGCGGTACGAGCAGTACTTC
NA	NA	TRBJ2-1	TRBV1	CTSSQDLPGGLNYNEQFF	TGCACCAGCAGCCAAGACCTCCCCGGGGGACTGAATTACAATGAGCAGTTCTTC
NA	TRBD2	TRBJ2-2	TRBV23-1	CASSLIGEGTGELFF	TGCGCCAGCAGTCTGATAGGGGAGGGCACCGGGGAGCTGTTTTTT
NA	TRBD2	TRBJ2-7	TRBV7-9	CASSLALAGPHYEQYF	TGTGCCAGCAGCTTAGCCCTAGCGGGACCACATTACGAGCAGTACTTC
NA	NA	TRBJ1-5	TRBV12-3/TRBV12-4	CASSASGNQPQHF	TGTGCCAGCAGCGCGTCGGGCAATCAGCCCCAGCATTTT
NA	NA	TRBJ2-2	TRBV7-9	CASILLASGELFF	TGTGCCAGCATTCTTCTAGCTTCCGGGGAGCTGTTTTTT
NA	TRBD2	TRBJ2-7	TRBV11-1	CASSSGLDRLEQYF	TGTGCCAGCAGCTCCGGACTAGACCGCTTGGAGCAGTACTTC
NA	NA	TRBJ2-4	TRBV5-6	CASSRDTNIQYF	TGTGCCAGCAGCAGGGACACGAACATTCAGTACTTC
NA	TRBD1	TRBJ2-1	TRBV19	CASGQGNEQFF	TGTGCCAGTGGACAGGGGAATGAGCAGTTCTTC
NA	TRBD1	TRBJ2-7	TRBV7-9	CASSHPRDRGSYEQYF	TGTGCCAGCAGCCACCCCCGGGACAGGGGATCCTACGAGCAGTACTTC
few	TRBD2	TRBJ2-7	TRBV5-1	CASSFFKPRSGSPEQYF	TGCGCCAGCAGCTTTTTCAAGCCCCGTAGCGGGAGTCCCGAGCAGTACTTC
many	NA	TRBJ2-1	TRBV7-2	CASSPGDWMYNEQFF	TGTGCCAGCAGCCCTGGGGACTGGATGTACAATGAGCAGTTCTTC
NA	NA	TRBJ1-4	TRBV9	CASSPPSNEKLFF	TGTGCCAGCAGCCCCCCCTCTAATGAAAAACTGTTTTTT
NA	TRBD1	TRBJ1-1	TRBV6-5	CASSYSRTGDTEAFF	TGTGCCAGCAGTTACTCGAGGACAGGGGACACTGAAGCTTTCTTT
NA	NA	TRBJ2-2	TRBV3-1/TRBV3-2	CASSQGRGTGELFF	TGTGCCAGCAGCCAGGGAAGGGGCACCGGGGAGCTGTTTTTT
NA	NA	TRBJ1-1	TRBV20-1	CSASFPSGGRTEAFF	TGCAGTGCTAGTTTCCCCTCCGGGGGAAGGACTGAAGCTTTCTTT
NA	TRBD1	TRBJ1-5	TRBV25-1	CASSDEDRGGSNQPQHF	TGTGCCAGCAGTGATGAGGACAGGGGAGGCAGCAATCAGCCCCAGCATTTT
NA	TRBD1	TRBJ1-2	TRBV28	CASSLSLSGDRAGYTF	TGTGCCAGCAGTTTAAGTCTTTCCGGGGACAGGGCTGGCTACACCTTC
NA	NA	TRBJ2-7	TRBV2	CASSVVQSYEQYF	TGTGCCAGCAGTGTCGTACAGTCCTACGAGCAGTACTTC
once	NA	TRBJ1-2	TRBV7-8	CASSLEPDYGYTF	TGTGCCAGCAGCTTAGAGCCTGACTATGGCTACACCTTC
NA	NA	TRBJ2-1	TRBV29-1	CSVDSYNEQFF	TGCAGCGTGGACAGCTACAATGAGCAGTTCTTC
NA	TRBD1	TRBJ1-6	TRBV19	CASSTWRDRGDSPLHF	TGTGCCAGTAGTACCTGGAGGGACAGGGGTGATTCACCCCTCCACTTT
once	TRBD1	TRBJ1-5	TRBV5-4	CASSIDRDQPQHF	TGTGCCAGCAGCATCGACAGGGATCAGCCCCAGCATTTT
once	NA	TRBJ1-6	TRBV7-6	CASSLDSSYNSPLHF	TGTGCCAGCAGCTTAGACAGCTCCTATAATTCACCCCTCCACTTT
NA	NA	TRBJ2-7	TRBV6-1	CASSEDKYEQYF	TGTGCCAGCAGTGAAGACAAGTACGAGCAGTACTTC
NA	TRBD1	TRBJ1-2	TRBV4-1	CASSQEGRTGGGYTF	TGCGCCAGCAGCCAAGAAGGAAGGACAGGGGGTGGCTACACCTTC
NA	TRBD1	TRBJ2-7	TRBV28	CASNRNRDSQQYF	TGTGCCAGCAACCGCAACCGGGACAGCCAGCAGTACTTC
NA	NA	TRBJ1-2	TRBV19	CASSIRWANYTF	TGTGCCAGTAGTATAAGGTGGGCGAACTACACCTTC
NA	NA	TRBJ1-1	TRBV5-1	CASSQINTEAFF	TGCGCCAGCAGCCAAATTAACACTGAAGCTTTCTTT
NA	NA	TRBJ2-7	TRBV7-9	CASSFNESEYF	TGTGCCAGCAGTTTTAATGAGAGCGAGTACTTC
few	NA	TRBJ1-6	TRBV9	CASSALGQLDSPLHF	TGTGCCAGCAGCGCCCTTGGACAGCTCGACTCCCCCCTCCACTTT
NA	TRBD2	TRBJ2-1	TRBV2	CASSDASGFYNEQFF	TGTGCCAGCAGTGACGCTAGCGGCTTTTACAATGAGCAGTTCTTC
few	NA	TRBJ2-7	TRBV13	CASSYTIHEQYF	TGTGCCAGCAGCTACACCATCCACGAGCAGTACTTC
NA	TRBD1	TRBJ1-1	TRBV3-1/TRBV3-2	CASSHRQGDTEAFF	TGTGCCAGCAGTCACCGACAGGGTGACACTGAAGCTTTCTTT
NA	NA	TRBJ2-1	TRBV7-9	CASSSAGRGYNEQFF	TGTGCCAGCAGCTCAGCGGGTAGAGGCTACAATGAGCAGTTCTTC